These 18 T cell receptor beta chains came from one sample sequenced in a study of cytomegalovirus exposure and HLA in healthy donors. It was with 60 Vbeta and 13 Jbeta primers that the PCR ran. TCRdb keeps only in-frame clones here, not all; method: immunoSEQ multiplex PCR. The sample records roughly 130,000 clones, roughly two thirds being singletons. Sequenced sample: PBMCs. These receptors all come from a man in his thirties or forties in good health and CMV-seropositive.

J is TRBJ2-7 and V is TRBV28, with 10 bases fitting TRBD2. CDR1 MDHEN and CDR2 SYDVKM come from the germline V gene. The CDR3 has 14 residues. The V and J ends lost 7 bases and 4 bases, in that order; junction bases with no gene match: 7. The CDR3 is CASIPGTSVYEQYF. As DNA, the CDR3 is TGTGCCAGCATCCCCGGGACTAGCGTTTACGAGCAGTACTTC.

The chain recombines TRBV29-1 with TRBJ1-2, with 7 bases that match TRBD1. CDR3 length equals 13 residues. CDR1 is SQVTM, CDR2 ANQGSEA, per germline. With 6 bases clipped from V and 8 bases from J, the junction kept 12 bases outside the gene matches. CDR3 sequence reads: CSVGTGAPRGYTF. The DNA for the CDR3 is TGCAGCGTGGGAACAGGGGCCCCCCGCGGCTACACCTTC.

The V call is TRBV6-5, the J call TRBJ2-5, with D possibly TRBD1 on 5 matching bases. The DNA end is a closer match to TRBJ2-7, so the J assignment may be wrong. The CDR3 loop spans 15 amino acids. From germline, CDR1 is MNHEY and CDR2 SVGAGI. CDR3 loop: CASRLSRQWPYEQYF. The CDR3 bases are TGTGCCAGCAGACTCTCCCGACAGTGGCCCTACGAGCAGTACTTC.

J is TRBJ2-7 and V is TRBV7-3; D possibly corresponds to TRBD2 (6 bases). CDR1 and CDR2 from the germline V gene are SGHTA and FQGTGA. Trimming left V 4 bases short and J 3 bases short, with 22 bases between. The CDR3 is 17 amino acids. The CDR3 DNA reads TGTGCCAGCAGCTCGTCCCTATCCCCGGGGGAAGGCTACGAGCAGTACTTC. Protein product: CASSSSLSPGEGYEQYF.

In DNA form, the CDR3 reads TGCGCCAGCAGCCAGTCGGGACTAGCAACGCAGTATTTT. Translating it yields CASSQSGLATQYF. This sequence joins TRBV4-3 and TRBJ2-3; 9 positions agree with TRBD2. Trimming removed 3 bases from V and 9 bases from J; junction bases left unmatched: 4. CDR1 is LGHNA, CDR2 YSLEER, per germline. The CDR3 has 13 residues.

This chain uses TRBV5-1 with TRBJ2-7, with a weak D call TRBD2 (5 bases). The ends were cut back, 4 bases at V and 3 bases at J, with 11 bases in the middle. The CDR3 runs 13 residues. Germline CDR1 is SGHRS and CDR2 is YFSETQ. In nucleotides, the CDR3 is TGCGCCAGCAGCCCGACCGGGGACTACGAGCAGTACTTC. Its translation: CASSPTGDYEQYF.

This chain joins TRBV7-8 and TRBJ2-5; D is unresolved. The CDR3 is 15 amino acids. CDR1 is SGHVS and CDR2 is FQNEAQ in the germline V gene. The V and J ends lost 1 base and 3 bases respectively, with 12 bases between them. CDR3 loop: CASSLDIGTEETQYF. The CDR3 bases are TGTGCCAGCAGCTTAGATATAGGAACAGAAGAGACCCAGTACTTC.

As for this clone: At one end, the junction sequence differs from germline, possibly due to a read error. V gene TRBV14 combines with J gene TRBJ2-7; 9 bases agree with TRBD1. Germline-derived CDR1 and CDR2 are SGHDN and FVKESK. The CDR3 contains 17 residues. The CDR3 protein is CASSQHPGQGGSYVQYF. The CDR3 DNA sequence: TGTGCCAGCAGCCAACACCCGGGACAGGGAGGTAGTTACGTGCAGTACTTC.

Here the CDR3 DNA reads TGTGCCAGCAGCCCTAACCTAGGAACGTCTAATGGAAACACCATATATTTT. Protein: CASSPNLGTSNGNTIYF. The V gene is TRBV7-9, the J gene TRBJ1-3; D unclear. The V end lost 5 bases, the J end lost 3 bases, and 20 bases lay between the germline ends. Germline V gene data show CDR1 as SEHNR and CDR2 as FQNEAQ (reference sequence). CDR3 length: 17 residues. Combining the CDR3 with reference TRBV7-9 and TRBJ1-3 gives the whole variable domain DTGVSQNPRHKITKRGQNVTFRCDPISEHNRLYWYRQTLGQGPEFLTYFQNEAQLEKSRLLSDRFSAERPKGSFSTLEIQRTEQGDSAMYLCASSPNLGTSNGNTIYFGEGSWLTVV.

The chain couples TRBV18 to TRBJ1-2; TRBD1 matches 9 bases. Per the germline V gene, CDR1 is KGHSH and CDR2 is LQKENI. The CDR3 runs to 15 residues. The V gene end was trimmed by 2 bases and the J gene end by 3 bases; junction bases not matched to a gene: 4. The CDR3 sequence is CASSPEDRGYYGYTF. CDR3 nucleotides: TGTGCCAGCTCACCAGAGGACAGGGGTTACTATGGCTACACCTTC.

V is TRBV15 and J is TRBJ2-5; 9 bases align to TRBD2. Germline values: CDR1 LNHNV, CDR2 YYDKDF (reference sequence). With 8 bases clipped from V and 9 bases from J, the junction kept 13 bases outside the gene matches. The CDR3 is 14 amino acids. Here the CDR3 DNA reads TGTGCCACCTCCCCGGGACTAGCCCCTCGGGCCCAGTACTTC. Its translation is CATSPGLAPRAQYF.

As DNA, the CDR3 is TGCAGCGTTGGACAGGGGGCTAAGGGGGAGACCCAGTACTTC. Protein sequence: CSVGQGAKGETQYF. The V and J genes are TRBV29-1 and TRBJ2-5; 10 nucleotides align to TRBD1. Germline V lookup: CDR1 SQVTM, CDR2 ANQGSEA. The V gene end was trimmed by 4 bases and the J gene end by 5 bases; junction bases not matched to a gene: 7. The CDR3 sequence is 14 residues long.

V is TRBV29-1 and J is TRBJ2-5, with 7 bases lining up with TRBD2. J was trimmed by 2 bases and V by 6 bases; bases with no gene match: 6. Germline V gives CDR1 SQVTM, CDR2 ANQGSEA. The CDR3 is made up of 13 amino acids. Here the CDR3 reads CSVSWGGQETQYF. Here the CDR3 DNA reads TGCAGCGTGAGCTGGGGGGGTCAAGAGACCCAGTACTTC.

The chain carries TRBV5-1 and TRBJ1-3, with D tentatively TRBD1 (6 bases). Germline V CDR1 and CDR2: SGHRS, YFSETQ. V dropped 4 bases and J dropped 2 bases, with 13 bases sitting between them. This CDR3 comprises 15 residues. This CDR3 reads CASSITGNPGNTIYF. As DNA, the CDR3 is TGCGCCAGCAGCATCACAGGGAACCCTGGAAACACCATATATTTT.

The chain recombines TRBV18 with TRBJ1-1; the D is unclear. Looked up from germline, CDR1 is KGHSH and CDR2 is LQKENI. Trimming stripped 3 bases from V and 0 bases from J, with 2 bases between. The CDR3 loop spans 12 amino acids. CDR3 nucleotide sequence: TGTGCCAGCTCACCTATGAACACTGAAGCTTTCTTT. Its translation: CASSPMNTEAFF.

The V gene is TRBV18, the J gene TRBJ2-5; D ambiguous. The V and J ends lost 3 bases and 5 bases respectively, with 10 bases between them. Germline-derived CDR1 and CDR2 are KGHSH and LQKENI. CDR3 length: 13 residues. In nucleotides, the CDR3 is TGTGCCAGCTCACCGGGTCTAGAGGAGACCCAGTACTTC. Its protein product is CASSPGLEETQYF.

This CDR3 reads CSVETGQETQYF. In DNA form, the CDR3 reads TGCAGCGTTGAGACGGGACAAGAGACCCAGTACTTC. The rearrangement links TRBV29-1 to TRBJ2-5, with D possibly being TRBD2 (5 bases). The CDR3 loop spans 12 amino acids. The V end lost 3 bases, the J end lost 2 bases, and 7 bases lay between the germline ends. Germline CDR1 is SQVTM and CDR2 is ANQGSEA.

This clone showed up just once. This chain links TRBV7-8 with TRBJ2-1; 7 bases are a match to TRBD1. Trimming cost V 4 bases and J 0 bases; bases outside gene matches: 3. Germline CDR1 and CDR2: SGHVS and FQNEAQ. CDR3 length: 15 amino acids. This chain's CDR3 is CASSSTGSSYNEQFF. The CDR3 DNA follows: TGTGCCAGCAGCTCGACAGGGAGCTCCTACAATGAGCAGTTCTTC.